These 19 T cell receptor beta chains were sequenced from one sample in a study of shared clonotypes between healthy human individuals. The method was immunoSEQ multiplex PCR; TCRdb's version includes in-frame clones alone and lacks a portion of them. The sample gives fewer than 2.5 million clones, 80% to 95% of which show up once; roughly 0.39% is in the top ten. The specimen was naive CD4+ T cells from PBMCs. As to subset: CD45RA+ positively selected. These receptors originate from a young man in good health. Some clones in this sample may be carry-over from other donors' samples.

The CDR3 loop is CASSTTTGTGFGYTF. The CDR3 DNA sequence: TGTGCCAGCAGTACCACAACCGGGACAGGGTTTGGCTACACCTTC. The rearrangement uses TRBV5-6 and TRBJ1-2, with TRBD1 matching over 9 bases. V trimming: 5 bases; J trimming: 7 bases; junction bases outside the gene matches: 12. The germline V gene has CDR1 SGHDT and CDR2 YYEEEE. The CDR3 covers 15 residues.

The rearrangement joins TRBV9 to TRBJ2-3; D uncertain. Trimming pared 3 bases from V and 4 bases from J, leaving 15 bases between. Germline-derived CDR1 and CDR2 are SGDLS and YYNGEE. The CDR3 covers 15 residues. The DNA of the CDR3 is TGTGCCAGCAGCGCCCGTGGAGACCTGCCAGATACGCAGTATTTT. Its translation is CASSARGDLPDTQYF.

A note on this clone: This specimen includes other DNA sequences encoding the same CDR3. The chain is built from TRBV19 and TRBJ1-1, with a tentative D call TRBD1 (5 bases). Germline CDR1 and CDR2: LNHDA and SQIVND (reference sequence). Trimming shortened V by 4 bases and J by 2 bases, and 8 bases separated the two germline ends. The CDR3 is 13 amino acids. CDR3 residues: CASSTTGNTEAFF. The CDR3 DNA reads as TGTGCCAGTAGTACCACAGGAAACACTGAAGCTTTCTTT.

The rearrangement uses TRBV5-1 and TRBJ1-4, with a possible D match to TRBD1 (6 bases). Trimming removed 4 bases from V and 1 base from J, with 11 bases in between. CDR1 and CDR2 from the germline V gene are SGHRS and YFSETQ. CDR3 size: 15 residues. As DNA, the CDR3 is TGCGCCAGCAGCCCCGTGACAGGAACTAATGAAAAACTGTTTTTT. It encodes CASSPVTGTNEKLFF.

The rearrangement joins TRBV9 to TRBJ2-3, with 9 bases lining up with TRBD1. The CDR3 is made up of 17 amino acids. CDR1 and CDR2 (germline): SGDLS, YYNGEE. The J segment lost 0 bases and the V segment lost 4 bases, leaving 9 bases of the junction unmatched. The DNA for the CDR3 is TGTGCCAGCAGCCCCGGGACAGGGACCCGTAGCACAGATACGCAGTATTTT. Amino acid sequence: CASSPGTGTRSTDTQYF.

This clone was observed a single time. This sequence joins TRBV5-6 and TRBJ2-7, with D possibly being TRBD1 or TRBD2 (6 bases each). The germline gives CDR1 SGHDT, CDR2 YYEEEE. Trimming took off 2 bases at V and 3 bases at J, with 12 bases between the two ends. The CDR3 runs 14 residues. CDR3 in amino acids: CASSFRGVGYEQYF. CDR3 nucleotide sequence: TGTGCCAGCAGCTTTAGGGGGGTGGGCTACGAGCAGTACTTC.

Here the CDR3 DNA reads TGTGCCAGCAGCGGCCGGGACAGGGTTACCCACGAGCAGTACTTC. Residues: CASSGRDRVTHEQYF. The gene calls are TRBV7-9 and TRBJ2-7; 9 bases are shared with TRBD1. J lost 5 bases, V lost 5 bases, and 10 bases had no gene match. The CDR3 spans 15 residues. Looked up from germline, CDR1 is SEHNR and CDR2 is FQNEAQ (reference sequence). The variable domain in full, completed from reference TRBV7-9 and TRBJ2-7, reads DTGVSQNPRHKITKRGQNVTFRCDPISEHNRLYWYRQTLGQGPEFLTYFQNEAQLEKSRLLSDRFSAERPKGSFSTLEIQRTEQGDSAMYLCASSGRDRVTHEQYFGPGTRLTVT.

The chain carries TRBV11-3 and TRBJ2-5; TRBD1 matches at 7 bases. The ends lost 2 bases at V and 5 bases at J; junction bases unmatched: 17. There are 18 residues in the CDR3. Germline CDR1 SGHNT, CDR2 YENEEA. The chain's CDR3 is CASSLFPKRYRGGETQYF. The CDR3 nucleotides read TGTGCCAGCAGCTTATTCCCAAAGAGGTACAGGGGCGGGGAGACCCAGTACTTC.

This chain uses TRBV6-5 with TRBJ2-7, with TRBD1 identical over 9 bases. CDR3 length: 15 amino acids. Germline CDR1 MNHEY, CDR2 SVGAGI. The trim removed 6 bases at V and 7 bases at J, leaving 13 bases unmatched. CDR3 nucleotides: TGTGCCAGCAGCCGCATACAGGGGGCGTTGAAAGAGCAGTACTTC. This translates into CASSRIQGALKEQYF.

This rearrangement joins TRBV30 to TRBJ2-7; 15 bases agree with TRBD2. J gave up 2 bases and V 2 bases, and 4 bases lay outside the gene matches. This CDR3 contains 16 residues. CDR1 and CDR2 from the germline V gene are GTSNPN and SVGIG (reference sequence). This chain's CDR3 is CAWSPGLAGGPYEQYF. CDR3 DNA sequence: TGTGCCTGGAGTCCGGGACTAGCGGGAGGACCCTACGAGCAGTACTTC.

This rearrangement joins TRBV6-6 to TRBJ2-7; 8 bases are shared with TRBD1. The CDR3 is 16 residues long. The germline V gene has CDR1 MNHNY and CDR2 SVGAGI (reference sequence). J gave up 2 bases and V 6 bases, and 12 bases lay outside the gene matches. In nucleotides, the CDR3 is TGTGCCAGCAGACCAACCGGACAGGGAATAGCCTACGAGCAGTACTTC. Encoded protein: CASRPTGQGIAYEQYF.

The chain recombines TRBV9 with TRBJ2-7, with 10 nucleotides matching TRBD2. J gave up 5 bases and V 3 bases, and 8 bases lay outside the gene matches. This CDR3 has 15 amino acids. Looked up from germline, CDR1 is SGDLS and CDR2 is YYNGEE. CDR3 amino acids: CASSARLAGVNEQYF. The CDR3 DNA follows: TGTGCCAGCAGCGCGCGTCTAGCGGGAGTTAACGAGCAGTACTTC.

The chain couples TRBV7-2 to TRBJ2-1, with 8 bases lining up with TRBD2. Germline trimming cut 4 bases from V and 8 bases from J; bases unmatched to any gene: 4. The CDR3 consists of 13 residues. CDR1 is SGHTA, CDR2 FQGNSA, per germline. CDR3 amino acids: CASSSRGGDEQFF. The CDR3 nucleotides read TGTGCCAGCAGCTCCCGGGGGGGTGATGAGCAGTTCTTC.

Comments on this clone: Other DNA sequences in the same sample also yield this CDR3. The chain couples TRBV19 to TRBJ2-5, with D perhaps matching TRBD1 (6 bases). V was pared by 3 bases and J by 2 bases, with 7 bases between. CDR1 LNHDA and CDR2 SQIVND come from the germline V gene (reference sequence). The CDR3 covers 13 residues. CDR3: CASSIGQQETQYF. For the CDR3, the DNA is TGTGCCAGTAGTATCGGACAGCAAGAGACCCAGTACTTC. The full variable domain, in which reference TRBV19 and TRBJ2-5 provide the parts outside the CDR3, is DGGITQSPKYLFRKEGQNVTLSCEQNLNHDAMYWYRQDPGQGLRLIYYSQIVNDFQKGDIAEGYSVSREKKESFPLTVTSAQKNPTAFYLCASSIGQQETQYFGPGTRLLVL.

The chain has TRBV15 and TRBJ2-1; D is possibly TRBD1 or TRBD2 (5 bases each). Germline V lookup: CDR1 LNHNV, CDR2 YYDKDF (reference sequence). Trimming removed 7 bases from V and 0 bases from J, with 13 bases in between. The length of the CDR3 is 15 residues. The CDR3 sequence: CATTRRGDSYNEQFF. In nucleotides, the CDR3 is TGTGCCACCACTCGAAGAGGGGACTCCTACAATGAGCAGTTCTTC. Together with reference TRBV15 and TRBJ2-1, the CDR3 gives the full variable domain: DAMVIQNPRYQVTQFGKPVTLSCSQTLNHNVMYWYQQKSSQAPKLLFHYYDKDFNNEADTPDNFQSRRPNTSFCFLDIRSPGLGDTAMYLCATTRRGDSYNEQFFGPGTRLTVL.

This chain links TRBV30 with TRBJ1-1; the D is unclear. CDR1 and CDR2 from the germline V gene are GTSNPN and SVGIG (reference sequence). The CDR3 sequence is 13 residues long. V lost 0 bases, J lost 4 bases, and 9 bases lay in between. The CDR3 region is CAWSVQLGTEAFF. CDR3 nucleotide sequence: TGTGCCTGGAGTGTACAGCTGGGCACTGAAGCTTTCTTT.

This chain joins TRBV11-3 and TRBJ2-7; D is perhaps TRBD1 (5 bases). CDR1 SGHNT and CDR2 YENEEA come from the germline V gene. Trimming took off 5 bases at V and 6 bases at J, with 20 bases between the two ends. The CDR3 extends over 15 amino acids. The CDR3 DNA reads TGTGCCAGCAGCAAAGGCCCCCAGGGATTGGTCGAGCAGTACTTC. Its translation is CASSKGPQGLVEQYF.

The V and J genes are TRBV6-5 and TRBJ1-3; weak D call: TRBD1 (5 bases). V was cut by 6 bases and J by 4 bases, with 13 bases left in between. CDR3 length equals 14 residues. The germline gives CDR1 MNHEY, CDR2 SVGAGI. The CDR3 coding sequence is TGTGCCAGCAGGAGCCAGGGATCGGGAAACACCATATATTTT. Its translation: CASRSQGSGNTIYF.

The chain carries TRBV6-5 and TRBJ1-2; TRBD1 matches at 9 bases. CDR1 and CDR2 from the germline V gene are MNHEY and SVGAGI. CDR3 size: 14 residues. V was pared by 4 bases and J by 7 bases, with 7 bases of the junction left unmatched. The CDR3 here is CASSSPGDRVGYTF. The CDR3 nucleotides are TGTGCCAGCAGTTCCCCGGGGGACAGGGTTGGCTACACCTTC.